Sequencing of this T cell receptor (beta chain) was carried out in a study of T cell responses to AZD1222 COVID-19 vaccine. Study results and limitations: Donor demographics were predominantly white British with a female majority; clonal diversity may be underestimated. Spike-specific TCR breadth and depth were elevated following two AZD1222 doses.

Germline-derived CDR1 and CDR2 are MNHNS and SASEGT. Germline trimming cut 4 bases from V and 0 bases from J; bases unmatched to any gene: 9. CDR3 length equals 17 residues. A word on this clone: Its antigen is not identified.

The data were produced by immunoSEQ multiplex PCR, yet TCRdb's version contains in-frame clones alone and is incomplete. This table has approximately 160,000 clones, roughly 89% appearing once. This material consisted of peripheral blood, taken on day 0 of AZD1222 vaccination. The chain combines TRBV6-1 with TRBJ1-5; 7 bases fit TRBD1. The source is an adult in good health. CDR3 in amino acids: CASSARDSRYSNQPQHF. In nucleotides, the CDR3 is TGTGCCAGCAGTGCAAGGGACAGTCGATATAGCAATCAGCCCCAGCATTTT.